This T cell receptor beta chain was captured by sequencing in a study of cytomegalovirus exposure and HLA in healthy donors. Study-level information: Within an early data release were 65 million to 90 million unique TCRs drawn from HLA-typed donors.

PCR involved 60 Vbeta and 13 Jbeta primers. Profiled with immunoSEQ multiplex PCR; TCRdb holds only in-frame clones, not every one. This repertoire shows some 130,000 clones, 80% found once; its top ten account for 2.2%. After removal of 1 base from V and 6 bases from J, the junction contained 3 bases not matched to a gene. CDR1 and CDR2 from the germline V gene are SGHNT and YENEEA. The CDR3 has 15 residues. The sequenced sample consisted of PBMCs. This chain links TRBV11-3 with TRBJ2-1, with TRBD2 matching 10 bases. The source is a man younger than 45 in good health and CMV-seronegative. Here the CDR3 DNA reads TGTGCCAGCAGCTTAGGAGCGGGAGGGCTCAATGAGCAGTTCTTC. Translated: CASSLGAGGLNEQFF.